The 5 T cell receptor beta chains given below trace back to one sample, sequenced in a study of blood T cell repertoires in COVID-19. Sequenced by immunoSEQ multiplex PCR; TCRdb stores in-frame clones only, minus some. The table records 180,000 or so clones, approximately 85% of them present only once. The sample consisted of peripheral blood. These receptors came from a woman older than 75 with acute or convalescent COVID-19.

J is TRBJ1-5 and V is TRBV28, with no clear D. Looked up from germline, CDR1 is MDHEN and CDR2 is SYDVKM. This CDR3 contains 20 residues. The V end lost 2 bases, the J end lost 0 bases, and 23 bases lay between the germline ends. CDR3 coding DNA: TGTGCCAGCAGTTTAGATGGGCCACTGGGTTCCGCTAATAGCAATCAGCCCCAGCATTTT. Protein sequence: CASSLDGPLGSANSNQPQHF.

The CDR3: CASAAGLHGYTF. CDR3 DNA sequence: TGTGCCAGCGCTGCCGGGTTGCATGGCTACACCTTC. The chain links TRBV7-9 to TRBJ1-2; D gene unclear. Germline CDR1 and CDR2: SEHNR and FQNEAQ (reference sequence). Trimming took 8 bases from V and 6 from J, leaving 13 bases between them. The length of the CDR3 is 12 residues. Filled out from reference TRBV7-9 and TRBJ1-2, the complete variable domain reads DTGVSQNPRHKITKRGQNVTFRCDPISEHNRLYWYRQTLGQGPEFLTYFQNEAQLEKSRLLSDRFSAERPKGSFSTLEIQRTEQGDSAMYLCASAAGLHGYTFGSGTRLTVV.

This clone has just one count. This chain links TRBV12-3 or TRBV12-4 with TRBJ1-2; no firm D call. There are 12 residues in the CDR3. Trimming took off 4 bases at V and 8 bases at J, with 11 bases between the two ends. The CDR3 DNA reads TGTGCCAGCAGTTACTGGACGGGAGGCTACACCTTC. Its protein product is CASSYWTGGYTF.

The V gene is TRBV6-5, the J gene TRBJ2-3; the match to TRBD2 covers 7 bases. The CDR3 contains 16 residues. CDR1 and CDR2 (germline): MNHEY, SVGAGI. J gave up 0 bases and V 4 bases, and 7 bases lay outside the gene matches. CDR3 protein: CASSWSLSGSTDTQYF. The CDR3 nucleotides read TGTGCCAGCAGTTGGTCCCTTAGCGGGAGCACAGATACGCAGTATTTT.

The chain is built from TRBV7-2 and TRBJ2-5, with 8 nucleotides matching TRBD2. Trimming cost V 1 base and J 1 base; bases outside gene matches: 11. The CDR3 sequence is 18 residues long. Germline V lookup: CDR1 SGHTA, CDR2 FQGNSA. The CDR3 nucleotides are TGTGCCAGCAGCTTAGTATTTAATCTAGCGGGTGGCCAAGAGACCCAGTACTTC. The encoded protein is CASSLVFNLAGGQETQYF.